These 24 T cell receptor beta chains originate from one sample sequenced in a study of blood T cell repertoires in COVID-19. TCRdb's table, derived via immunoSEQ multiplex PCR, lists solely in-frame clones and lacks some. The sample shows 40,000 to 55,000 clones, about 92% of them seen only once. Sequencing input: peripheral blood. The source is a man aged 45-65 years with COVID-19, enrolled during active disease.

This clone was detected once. The CDR3 region is CASSLAQGGEQYF. DNA for the CDR3: TGCGCCAGCAGCTTGGCCCAGGGAGGCGAGCAGTACTTC. This chain joins TRBV5-1 and TRBJ2-7, with D possibly TRBD2 on 6 matching bases. CDR3 length: 13 amino acids. V was clipped by 0 bases and J by 6 bases, with 10 bases between them. The germline V gene has CDR1 SGHRS and CDR2 YFSETQ.

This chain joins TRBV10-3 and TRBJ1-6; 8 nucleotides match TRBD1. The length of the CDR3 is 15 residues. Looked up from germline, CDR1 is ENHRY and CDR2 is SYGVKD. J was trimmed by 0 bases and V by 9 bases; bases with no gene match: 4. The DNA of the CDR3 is TGTGCCATAGGACAGGGTAGCTCCTATAATTCACCCCTCCACTTT. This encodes CAIGQGSSYNSPLHF.

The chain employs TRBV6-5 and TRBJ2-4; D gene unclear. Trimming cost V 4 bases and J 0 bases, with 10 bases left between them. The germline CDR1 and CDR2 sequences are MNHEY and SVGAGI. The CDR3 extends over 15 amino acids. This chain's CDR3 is CASSLQQLAKNIQYF. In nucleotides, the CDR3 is TGTGCCAGCAGTTTGCAACAGCTAGCCAAAAACATTCAGTACTTC.

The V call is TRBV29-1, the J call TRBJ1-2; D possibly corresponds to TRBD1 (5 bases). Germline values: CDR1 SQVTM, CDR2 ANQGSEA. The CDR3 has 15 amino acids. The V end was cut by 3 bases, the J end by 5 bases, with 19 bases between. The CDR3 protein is CSVDSQGAGFYGYTF. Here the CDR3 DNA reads TGCAGCGTTGATTCCCAGGGTGCAGGGTTTTATGGCTACACCTTC.

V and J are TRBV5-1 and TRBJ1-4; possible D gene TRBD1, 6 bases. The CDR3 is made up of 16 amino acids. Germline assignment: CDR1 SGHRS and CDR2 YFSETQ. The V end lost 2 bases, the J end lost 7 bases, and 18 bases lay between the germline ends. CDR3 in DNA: TGCGCCAGCAGCTTACTACAGGGCGTTGGGGTTGAAAAACTGTTTTTT. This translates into CASSLLQGVGVEKLFF.

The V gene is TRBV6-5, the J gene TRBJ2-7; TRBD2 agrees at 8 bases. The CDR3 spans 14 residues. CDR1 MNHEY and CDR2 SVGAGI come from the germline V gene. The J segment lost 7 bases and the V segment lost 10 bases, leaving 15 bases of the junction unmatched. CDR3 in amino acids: CATQRAGVPWEQYF. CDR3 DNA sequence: TGTGCCACCCAAAGAGCGGGAGTCCCGTGGGAGCAGTACTTC.

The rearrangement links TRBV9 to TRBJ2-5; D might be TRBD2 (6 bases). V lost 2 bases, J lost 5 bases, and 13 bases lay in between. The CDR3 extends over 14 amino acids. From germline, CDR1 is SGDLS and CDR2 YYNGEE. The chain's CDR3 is CASSVLQGGETQYF. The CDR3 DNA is TGTGCCAGCAGCGTCTTGCAGGGAGGTGAGACCCAGTACTTC.

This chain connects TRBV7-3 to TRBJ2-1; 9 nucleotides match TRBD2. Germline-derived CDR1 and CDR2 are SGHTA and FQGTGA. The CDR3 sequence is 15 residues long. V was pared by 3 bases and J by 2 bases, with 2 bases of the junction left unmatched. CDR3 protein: CASSFSGSTYNEQFF. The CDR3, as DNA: TGTGCCAGCAGCTTTAGCGGGAGTACCTACAATGAGCAGTTCTTC.

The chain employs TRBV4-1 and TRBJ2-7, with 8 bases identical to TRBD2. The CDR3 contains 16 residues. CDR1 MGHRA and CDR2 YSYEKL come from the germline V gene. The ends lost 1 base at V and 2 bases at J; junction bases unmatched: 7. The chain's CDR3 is CASSQASGRGAYEQYF. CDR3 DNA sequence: TGCGCCAGCAGCCAAGCAAGCGGGAGAGGGGCCTACGAGCAGTACTTC.

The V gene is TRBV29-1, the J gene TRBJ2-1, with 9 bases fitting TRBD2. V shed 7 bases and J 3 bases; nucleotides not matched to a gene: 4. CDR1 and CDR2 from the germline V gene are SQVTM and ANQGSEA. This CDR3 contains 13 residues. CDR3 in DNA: TGCAGCGCCGGACTAGCGAACTACAATGAGCAGTTCTTC. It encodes CSAGLANYNEQFF.

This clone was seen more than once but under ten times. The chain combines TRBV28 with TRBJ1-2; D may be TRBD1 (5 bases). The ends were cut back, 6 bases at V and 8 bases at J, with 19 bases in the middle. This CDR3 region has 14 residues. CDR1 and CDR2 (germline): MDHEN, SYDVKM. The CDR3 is CASRPGGRMWGYTF. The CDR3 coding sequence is TGTGCCAGCAGGCCCGGGGGACGGATGTGGGGCTACACCTTC.

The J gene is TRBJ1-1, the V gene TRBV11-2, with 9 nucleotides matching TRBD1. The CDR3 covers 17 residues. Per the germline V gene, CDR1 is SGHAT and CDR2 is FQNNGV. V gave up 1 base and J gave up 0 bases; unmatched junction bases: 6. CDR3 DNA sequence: TGTGCCAGCAGCTTAGGATACAGGGGGCCGATGAACACTGAAGCTTTCTTT. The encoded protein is CASSLGYRGPMNTEAFF. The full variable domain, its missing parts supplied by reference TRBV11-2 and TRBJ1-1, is EAGVAQSPRYKIIEKRQSVAFWCNPISGHATLYWYQQILGQGPKLLIQFQNNGVVDDSQLPKDRFSAERLKGVDSTLKIQPAKLEDSAVYLCASSLGYRGPMNTEAFFGQGTRLTVV.

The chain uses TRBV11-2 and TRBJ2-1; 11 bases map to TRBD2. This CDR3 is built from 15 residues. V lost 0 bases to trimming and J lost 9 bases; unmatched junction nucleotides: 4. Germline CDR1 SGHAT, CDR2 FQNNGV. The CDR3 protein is CASSLERTSGLEQFF. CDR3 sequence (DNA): TGTGCCAGCAGCTTAGAGAGGACTAGCGGGCTTGAGCAGTTCTTC. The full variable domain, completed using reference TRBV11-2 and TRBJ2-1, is EAGVAQSPRYKIIEKRQSVAFWCNPISGHATLYWYQQILGQGPKLLIQFQNNGVVDDSQLPKDRFSAERLKGVDSTLKIQPAKLEDSAVYLCASSLERTSGLEQFFGPGTRLTVL.

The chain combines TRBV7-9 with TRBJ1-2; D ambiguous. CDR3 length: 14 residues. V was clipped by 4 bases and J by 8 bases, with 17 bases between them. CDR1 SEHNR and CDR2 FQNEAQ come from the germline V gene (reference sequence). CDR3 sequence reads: CASSSGRSGAGYTF. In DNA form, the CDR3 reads TGTGCCAGCAGCTCTGGACGGAGCGGAGCGGGCTACACCTTC.

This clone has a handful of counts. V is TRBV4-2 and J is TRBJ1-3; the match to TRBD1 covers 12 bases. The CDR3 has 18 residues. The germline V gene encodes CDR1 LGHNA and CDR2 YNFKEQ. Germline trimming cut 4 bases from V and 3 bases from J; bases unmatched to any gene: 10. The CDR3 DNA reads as TGTGCCAGCAGCCGGAATGACGGGACAGGGGGCTATGGAAACACCATATATTTT. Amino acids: CASSRNDGTGGYGNTIYF.

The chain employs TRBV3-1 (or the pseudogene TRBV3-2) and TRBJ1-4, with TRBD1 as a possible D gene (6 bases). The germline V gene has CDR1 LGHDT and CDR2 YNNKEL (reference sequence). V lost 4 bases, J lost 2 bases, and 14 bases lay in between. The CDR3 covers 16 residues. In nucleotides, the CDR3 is TGTGCCAGCAGCCCGTACCGGGGGGCGACTAATGAAAAACTGTTTTTT. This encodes CASSPYRGATNEKLFF.

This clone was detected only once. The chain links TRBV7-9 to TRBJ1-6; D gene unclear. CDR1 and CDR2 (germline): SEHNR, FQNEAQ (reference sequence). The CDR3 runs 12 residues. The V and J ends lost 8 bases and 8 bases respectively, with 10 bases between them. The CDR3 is CASSGQDSPLHF. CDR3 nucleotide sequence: TGTGCCAGCTCAGGTCAAGATTCACCCCTCCACTTT.

CDR3 amino acids: CASSSLGLSSSYEQYF. CDR3 nucleotide sequence: TGTGCCAGCAGCTCCCTTGGGCTTTCCAGCTCCTACGAGCAGTACTTC. The J gene is TRBJ2-7, the V gene TRBV5-6; no clear D gene. V lost 3 bases to trimming and J lost 0 bases, with 16 bases between them. Germline V lookup: CDR1 SGHDT, CDR2 YYEEEE. The CDR3 contains 16 residues.

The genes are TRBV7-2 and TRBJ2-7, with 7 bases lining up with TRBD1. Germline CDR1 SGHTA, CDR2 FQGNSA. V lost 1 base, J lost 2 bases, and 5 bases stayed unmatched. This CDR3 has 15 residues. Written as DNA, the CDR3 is TGTGCCAGCAGCTTAGGCCGGGACAGTCCCTACGAGCAGTACTTC. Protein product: CASSLGRDSPYEQYF.

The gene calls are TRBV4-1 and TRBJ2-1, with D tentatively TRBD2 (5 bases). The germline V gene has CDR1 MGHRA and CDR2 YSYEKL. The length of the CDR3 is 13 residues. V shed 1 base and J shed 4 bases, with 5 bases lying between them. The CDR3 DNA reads TGCGCCAGCAGCCAAGGGGAGTACAATGAGCAGTTCTTC. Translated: CASSQGEYNEQFF.

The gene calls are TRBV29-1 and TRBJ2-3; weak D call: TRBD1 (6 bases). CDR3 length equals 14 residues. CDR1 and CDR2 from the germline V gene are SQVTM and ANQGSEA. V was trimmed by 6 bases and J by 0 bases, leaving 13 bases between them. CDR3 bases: TGCAGCGTGACAGGTTACACTAGCACAGATACGCAGTATTTT. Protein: CSVTGYTSTDTQYF.

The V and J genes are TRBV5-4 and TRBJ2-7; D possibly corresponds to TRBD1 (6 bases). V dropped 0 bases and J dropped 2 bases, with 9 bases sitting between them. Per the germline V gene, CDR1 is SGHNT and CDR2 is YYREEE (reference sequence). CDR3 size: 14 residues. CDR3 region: CASSLDRAAYEQYF. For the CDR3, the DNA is TGTGCCAGCAGCTTGGACAGGGCGGCCTACGAGCAGTACTTC.

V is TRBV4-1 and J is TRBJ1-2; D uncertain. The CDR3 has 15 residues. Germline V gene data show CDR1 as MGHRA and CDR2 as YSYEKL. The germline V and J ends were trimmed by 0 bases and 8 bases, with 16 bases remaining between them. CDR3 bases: TGCGCCAGCAGCCAAGATCCCGCACCCCTGGGCGGCTACACCTTC. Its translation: CASSQDPAPLGGYTF.

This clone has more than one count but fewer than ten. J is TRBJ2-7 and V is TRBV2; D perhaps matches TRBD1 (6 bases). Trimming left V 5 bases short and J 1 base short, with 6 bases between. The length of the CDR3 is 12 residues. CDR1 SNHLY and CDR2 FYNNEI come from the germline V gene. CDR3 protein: CASSRGSYEQYF. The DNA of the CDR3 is TGTGCCAGCAGTAGGGGGTCCTACGAGCAGTACTTC.